Included here is one TCR beta chain sequence, with context. What it binds is unknown. This entry belongs to a study of cytomegalovirus exposure and HLA in healthy donors. Study observations and caveats: TRBV6-2, TRBV6-3 and some other V segments were unresolvable in 87-base-pair reads.

CDR1 SGHDN and CDR2 FVKESK come from the germline V gene. The junction had 11 bases not matched to a gene; V was cut back by 9 bases and J by 4 bases. This CDR3 is 14 amino acids long. The primer mix had 60 Vbeta and 13 Jbeta primers. Clones were sequenced by immunoSEQ multiplex PCR, and TCRdb holds only the in-frame ones, with some missing. The data show 100,000 or so clones, with over 75% seen just once and 8.5% to 10% held by the top ten. Sequenced material: PBMCs. The V and J genes are TRBV14 and TRBJ2-7; 8 nucleotides agree with TRBD1. The sequence was obtained from a woman between 40 and 55 years old in good health and CMV-seropositive. CDR3 nucleotide sequence: TGTGCCAGGAAAACAGGGGGATCAAATTACGAGCAGTACTTC. This codes for CARKTGGSNYEQYF.